Listed below are T cell receptor beta chains from one sample, sequenced in a study of CD8+CD57+ T cells in acquired aplastic anemia. Via MiXCR, TCRdb re-called the reads, giving one row per CDR3 protein. Seen here are 150,000 to 200,000 distinct CDR3 sequences, over 60% observed once, and the top ten hold 46%. Sequencing was performed on sorted CD4+, CD8+, or CD8+CD57+ T cells (not recorded which) from PBMCs. These TCRs come from a human donor with severe aplastic anemia or a healthy control (not recorded which). Both conserved end residues are trimmed from each CDR3. D genes are given only for firm matches. Clone size appears in some rows only: once, few, many, or a class for an expanded clone.

NA	10	NA	TRBV7-9	ASSLGGEKLF
NA	11	once	TRBV7-2	ASSWDLSGEQY
NA	10	NA	TRBV10-1	ASRDSNQPQY
TRBD2	15	few	TRBV30	AWSVGASGGWADTQY
NA	13	few	TRBV20-1	SARIPGQLLGEQY
NA	13	NA	TRBV19	ASSTWDLGNQPQH
TRBD1	15	NA	TRBV6-1	ASGNRDRGVTNEKLF
NA	11	many	TRBV20-1	SARDGGHTEAF
TRBD1	12	NA	TRBV7-6	ASSSFQGGYGYT
TRBD1	17	many	TRBV20-1	SARGPSQGETIQNTEAF
TRBD1	14	many	TRBV19	ATTAPTGWIDYGYT
NA	11	NA	TRBV11-2	ASSLDLNQPQH
TRBD2	14	NA	TRBV12-3/TRBV12-4	ASNRALAGGSYEQY
NA	9	NA	TRBV29-1	SVVRGNEQF
TRBD2	12	NA	TRBV2	ASSPSGGRETQY
NA	11	many	TRBV19	ASSWLLSYEQY
NA	11	few	TRBV27	ASSSTIPETQY
NA	10	NA	TRBV20-1	SANLGDTEAF
TRBD2	12	NA	TRBV20-1	SARGRGATETQY
TRBD2	13	NA	TRBV4-2	ASSRPSGGVYEQY
NA	13	many	TRBV7-9	ASSLGTQEEETQY
NA	12	NA	TRBV2	ASSETVSTDTQY
NA	12	NA	TRBV5-8	VSSTLQVSYGYT
NA	10	NA	TRBV12-3/TRBV12-4	ASRSDSYEQY
TRBD2	14	NA	TRBV5-1	ASSQAGGPNTGELF
TRBD1	15	NA	TRBV9	ASSGWTGADSGNTIY
TRBD1	12	NA	TRBV7-3	ASSLRQGESPLH
TRBD1	12	NA	TRBV25-1	ARSTGSSYNEQF
TRBD1	12	NA	TRBV5-1	ASSPAGGRDGYT
TRBD1	15	NA	TRBV15	ATNGQRAEGQGSPLH
NA	12	NA	TRBV7-3	ASGLRAENSPLH